This T cell receptor beta chain was captured in a study of blood T cells in healthy people across ages. Across the study: Per two T cells, template switching captured roughly one barcoded beta molecule.

Next came a second PCR, run for roughly 6 to 11 cycles, which used a sample-barcoded 5' primer along with a J-beta primer mix. TCRdb analysed the 5' RACE reads with MiXCR anew, one entry per CDR3 protein. The sample holds about 1.4 million distinct CDR3 sequences, roughly 59% seen once. Notes on this clonotype: The antigen is undetermined.

The V gene lost 2 bases and the J gene lost 4 bases, with 17 bases spanning the gap. This CDR3 region has 16 residues. The germline V gene has CDR1 MNHEY and CDR2 SMNVEV (reference sequence). Study-level results: Total diversity from one million sequenced T cells was likely underestimated. More naive CD4+ cells and higher diversity were found in long-lived than in aged donors.

The chain uses TRBV27 and TRBJ1-2; no clear D gene. Sequencing input: blood. The sequence was collected from a man aged 18 to 30 in good health. The CDR3 sequence is CASSLGRPQFGYGYTF. CDR3 in DNA: TGTGCCAGCAGTTTAGGGCGGCCTCAGTTTGGCTATGGCTACACCTTC.